This T cell receptor beta chain came from a study of blood T cell repertoires in COVID-19. In the study overall: T cells, B-cell-depleted T cells, or PBMCs supplied cDNA or gDNA.

CDR3 length: 16 amino acids. V was shortened by 0 bases and J by 0 bases, with 9 bases between the two germline ends. CDR1 and CDR2 from the germline V gene are LGHNA and YSLEER. This clone has a single count. The table came from immunoSEQ multiplex PCR; TCRdb's copy has only in-frame clones and leaves some out. The sample records a few hundred thousand clones, about 87% being singletons. Clinical history reported by participants formed the basis on which cohorts were assigned. The chain has TRBV4-3 and TRBJ1-3; no reliable D call. The TCR was taken from a man between 18 and 29 years old with acute COVID-19. Sequenced: PBMCs or T cells enriched from blood (not recorded which). DNA of the CDR3: TGCGCCAGCAGCCAAGATTGGGCAGACTCTGGAAACACCATATATTTT. Its translation: CASSQDWADSGNTIYF.